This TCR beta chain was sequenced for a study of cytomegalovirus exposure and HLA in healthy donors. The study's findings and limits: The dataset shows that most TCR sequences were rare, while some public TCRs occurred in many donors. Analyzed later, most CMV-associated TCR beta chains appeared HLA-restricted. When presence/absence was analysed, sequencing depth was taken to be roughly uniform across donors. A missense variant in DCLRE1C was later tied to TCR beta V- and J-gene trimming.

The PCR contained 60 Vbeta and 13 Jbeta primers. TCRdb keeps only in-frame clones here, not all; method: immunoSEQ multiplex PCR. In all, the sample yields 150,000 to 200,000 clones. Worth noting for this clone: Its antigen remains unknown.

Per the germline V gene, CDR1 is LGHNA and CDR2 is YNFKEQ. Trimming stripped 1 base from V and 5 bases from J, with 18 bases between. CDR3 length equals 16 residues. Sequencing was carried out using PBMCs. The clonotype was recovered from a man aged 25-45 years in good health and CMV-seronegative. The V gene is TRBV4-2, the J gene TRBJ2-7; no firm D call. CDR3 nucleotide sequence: TGTGCCAGCAGCCAAGGGGCTTACACCTCTTCCCACGAGCAGTACTTC. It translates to CASSQGAYTSSHEQYF.